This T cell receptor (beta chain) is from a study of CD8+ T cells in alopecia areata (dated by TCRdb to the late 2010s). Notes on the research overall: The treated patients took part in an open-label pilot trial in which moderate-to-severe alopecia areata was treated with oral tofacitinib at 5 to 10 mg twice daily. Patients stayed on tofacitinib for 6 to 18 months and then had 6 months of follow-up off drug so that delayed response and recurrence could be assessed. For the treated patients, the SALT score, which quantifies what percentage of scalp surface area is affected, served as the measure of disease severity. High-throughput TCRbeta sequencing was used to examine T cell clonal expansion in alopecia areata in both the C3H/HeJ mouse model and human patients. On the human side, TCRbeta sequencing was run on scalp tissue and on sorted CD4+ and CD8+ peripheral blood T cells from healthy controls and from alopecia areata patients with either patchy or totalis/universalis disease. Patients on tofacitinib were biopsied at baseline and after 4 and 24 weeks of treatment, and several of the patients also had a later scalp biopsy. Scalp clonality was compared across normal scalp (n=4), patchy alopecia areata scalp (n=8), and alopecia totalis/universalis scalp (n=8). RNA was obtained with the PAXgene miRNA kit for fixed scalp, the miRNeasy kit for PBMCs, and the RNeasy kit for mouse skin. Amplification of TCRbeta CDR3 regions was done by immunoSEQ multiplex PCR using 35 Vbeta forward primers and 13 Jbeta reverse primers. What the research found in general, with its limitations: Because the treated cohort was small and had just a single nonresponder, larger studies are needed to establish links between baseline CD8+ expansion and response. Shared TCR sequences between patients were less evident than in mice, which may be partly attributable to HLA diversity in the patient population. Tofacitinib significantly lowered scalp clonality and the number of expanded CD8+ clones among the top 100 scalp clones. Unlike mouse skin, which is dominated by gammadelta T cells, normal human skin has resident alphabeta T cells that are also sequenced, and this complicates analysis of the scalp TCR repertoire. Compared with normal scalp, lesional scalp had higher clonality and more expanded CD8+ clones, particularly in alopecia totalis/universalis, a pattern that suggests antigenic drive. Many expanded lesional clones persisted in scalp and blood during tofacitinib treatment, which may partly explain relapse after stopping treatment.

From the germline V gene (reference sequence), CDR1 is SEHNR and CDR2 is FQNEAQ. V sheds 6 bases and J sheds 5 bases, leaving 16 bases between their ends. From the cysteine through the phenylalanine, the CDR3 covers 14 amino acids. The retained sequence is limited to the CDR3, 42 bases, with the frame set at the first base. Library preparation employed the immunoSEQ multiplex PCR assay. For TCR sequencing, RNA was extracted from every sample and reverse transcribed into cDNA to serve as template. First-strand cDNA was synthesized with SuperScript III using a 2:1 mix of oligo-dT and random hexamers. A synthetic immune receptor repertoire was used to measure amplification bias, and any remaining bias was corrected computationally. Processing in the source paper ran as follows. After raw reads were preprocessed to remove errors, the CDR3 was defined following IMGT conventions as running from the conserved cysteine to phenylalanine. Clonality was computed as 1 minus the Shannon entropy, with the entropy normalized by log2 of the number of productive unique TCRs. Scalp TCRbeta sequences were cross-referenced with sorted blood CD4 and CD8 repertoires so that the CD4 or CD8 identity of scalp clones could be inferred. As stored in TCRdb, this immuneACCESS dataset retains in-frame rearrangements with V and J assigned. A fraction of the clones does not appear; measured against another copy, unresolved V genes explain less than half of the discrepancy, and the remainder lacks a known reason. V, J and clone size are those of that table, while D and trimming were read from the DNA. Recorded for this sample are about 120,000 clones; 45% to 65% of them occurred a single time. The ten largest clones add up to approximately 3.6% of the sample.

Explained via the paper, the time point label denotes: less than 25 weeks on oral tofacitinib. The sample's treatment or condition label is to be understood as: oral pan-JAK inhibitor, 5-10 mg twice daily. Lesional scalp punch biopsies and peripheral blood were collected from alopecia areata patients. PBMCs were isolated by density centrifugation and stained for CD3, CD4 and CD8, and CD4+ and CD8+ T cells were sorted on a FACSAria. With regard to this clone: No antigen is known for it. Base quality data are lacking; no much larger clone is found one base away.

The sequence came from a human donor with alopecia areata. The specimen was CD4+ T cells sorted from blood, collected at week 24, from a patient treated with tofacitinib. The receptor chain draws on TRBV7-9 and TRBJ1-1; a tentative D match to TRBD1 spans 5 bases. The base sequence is TGTGCCAGCAGTGCCGAAATGGGGCGAACTGAAGCTTTCTTT. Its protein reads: CASSAEMGRTEAFF. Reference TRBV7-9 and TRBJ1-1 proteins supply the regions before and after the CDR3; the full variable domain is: DTGVSQNPRHKITKRGQNVTFRCDPISEHNRLYWYRQTLGQGPEFLTYFQNEAQLEKSRLLSDRFSAERPKGSFSTLEIQRTEQGDSAMYLCASSAEMGRTEAFFGQGTRLTVV.